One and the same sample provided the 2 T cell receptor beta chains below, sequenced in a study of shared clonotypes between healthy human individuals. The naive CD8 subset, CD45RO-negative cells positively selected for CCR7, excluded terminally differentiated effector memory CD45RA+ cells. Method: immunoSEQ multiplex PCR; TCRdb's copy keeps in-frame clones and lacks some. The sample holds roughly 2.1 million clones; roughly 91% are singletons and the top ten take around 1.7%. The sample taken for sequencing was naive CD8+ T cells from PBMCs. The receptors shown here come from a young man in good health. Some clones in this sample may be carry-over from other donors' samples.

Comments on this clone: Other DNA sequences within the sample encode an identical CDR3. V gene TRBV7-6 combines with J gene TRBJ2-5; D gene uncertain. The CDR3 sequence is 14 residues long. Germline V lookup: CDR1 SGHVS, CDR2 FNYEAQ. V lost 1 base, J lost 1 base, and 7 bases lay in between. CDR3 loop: CASSLGRLQETQYF. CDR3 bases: TGTGCCAGCAGCTTAGGACGGCTCCAAGAGACCCAGTACTTC. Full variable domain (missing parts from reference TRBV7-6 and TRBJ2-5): GAGVSQSPRYKVTKRGQDVALRCDPISGHVSLYWYRQALGQGPEFLTYFNYEAQQDKSGLPNDRFSAERPEGSISTLTIQRTEQRDSAMYRCASSLGRLQETQYFGPGTRLLVL.

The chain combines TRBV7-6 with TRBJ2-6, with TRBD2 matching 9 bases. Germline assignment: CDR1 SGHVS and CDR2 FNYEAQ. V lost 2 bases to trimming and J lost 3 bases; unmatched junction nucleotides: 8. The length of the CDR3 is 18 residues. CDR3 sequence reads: CASSLPLAGEDGANVLTF. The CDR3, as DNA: TGTGCCAGCAGCTTACCCTTAGCGGGAGAAGATGGGGCCAACGTCCTGACTTTC.